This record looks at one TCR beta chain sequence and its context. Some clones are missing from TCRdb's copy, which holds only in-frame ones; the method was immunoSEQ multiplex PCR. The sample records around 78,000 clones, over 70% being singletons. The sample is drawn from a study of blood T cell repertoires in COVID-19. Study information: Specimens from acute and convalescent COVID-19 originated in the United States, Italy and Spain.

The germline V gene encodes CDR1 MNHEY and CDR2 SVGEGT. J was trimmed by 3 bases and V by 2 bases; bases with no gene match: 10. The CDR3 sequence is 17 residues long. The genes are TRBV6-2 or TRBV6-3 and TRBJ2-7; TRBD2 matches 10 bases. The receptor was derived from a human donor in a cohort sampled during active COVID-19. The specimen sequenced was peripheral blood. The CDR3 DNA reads TGTGCCAGCAGTTACGGCTCTTTAGCGGGGGGCCTCTACGAGCAGTACTTC. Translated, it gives CASSYGSLAGGLYEQYF.